The present entry profiles one TCR beta chain with its context. Its target is unknown. The sample originates from a study of CXCR3-negative and CXCR3-positive naive CD8 T cells. Study outcomes and limitations: Compared with CXCR3-negative naive cells, CXCR3-positive naive cells showed more hydrophobic TRB CDR3s. Fresh PBMCs served for most assays, and CXCR3 expression fell partially after cryopreservation.

CD45RO-CCR7+CD27+CD95- marked naive CD8+ T cells. Via 5' RACE with UMI labels, TRB cDNA libraries were prepared. From its re-call of the 5' RACE reads, TCRdb lists each CDR3 protein once, without DNA. This sample's table has approximately 8,800 distinct CDR3 sequences. The sequencing sample was made of naive CXCR3+ CD8+ T cells from blood. The subset was: CD45RO-CCR7+CD27+CD95- naive CD8+ T cells expressing CXCR3 (TNR3+). The source of this sequence is a human donor in good health. Some clones in this sample may be carry-over from other donors' samples.

The CDR3 spells CASSPLPGRDTGELFF. This chain connects TRBV7-9 to TRBJ2-2; absent DNA, TCRdb's TRBD2 call cannot be checked. Per germline, CDR1 SEHNR and CDR2 FQNEAQ (reference sequence). The CDR3 sequence is 16 residues long. The full variable domain, in which reference TRBV7-9 and TRBJ2-2 provide the parts outside the CDR3, is DTGVSQNPRHKITKRGQNVTFRCDPISEHNRLYWYRQTLGQGPEFLTYFQNEAQLEKSRLLSDRFSAERPKGSFSTLEIQRTEQGDSAMYLCASSPLPGRDTGELFFGEGSRLTVL.